This TCR beta chain was retrieved from a study of T-cell memory formation after mild COVID-19. Points from the study as a whole: There was a balanced CD4/CD8 profile in clones contracting day 15 to 85, and later expanders leaned CD4+.

Trimming cost V 4 bases and J 0 bases, with 11 bases left between them. The CDR3 sequence is 14 residues long. CDR1 and CDR2 from the germline V gene are SGDLS and YYNGEE. A remark on this clonotype: The antigen remains undetermined.

A single record per CDR3 protein comes from TCRdb applying MiXCR to the 5' RACE reads. Of 85,000 to 120,000 distinct CDR3 sequences detected, around 15% appear once; the ten largest clones hold roughly 27%. The sample comprised PBMCs or a T cell subset sorted from them (not recorded which). The receptor was derived from an adult woman who had mild COVID-19 (a few samples of this study predate the infection). Cell type and time point are not known. The chain is built from TRBV9 and TRBJ2-7; no definite D call. Here the CDR3 reads CASSPGWNSYEQYF. The CDR3 DNA reads TGTGCCAGCAGCCCTGGGTGGAACTCCTACGAGCAGTACTTC.